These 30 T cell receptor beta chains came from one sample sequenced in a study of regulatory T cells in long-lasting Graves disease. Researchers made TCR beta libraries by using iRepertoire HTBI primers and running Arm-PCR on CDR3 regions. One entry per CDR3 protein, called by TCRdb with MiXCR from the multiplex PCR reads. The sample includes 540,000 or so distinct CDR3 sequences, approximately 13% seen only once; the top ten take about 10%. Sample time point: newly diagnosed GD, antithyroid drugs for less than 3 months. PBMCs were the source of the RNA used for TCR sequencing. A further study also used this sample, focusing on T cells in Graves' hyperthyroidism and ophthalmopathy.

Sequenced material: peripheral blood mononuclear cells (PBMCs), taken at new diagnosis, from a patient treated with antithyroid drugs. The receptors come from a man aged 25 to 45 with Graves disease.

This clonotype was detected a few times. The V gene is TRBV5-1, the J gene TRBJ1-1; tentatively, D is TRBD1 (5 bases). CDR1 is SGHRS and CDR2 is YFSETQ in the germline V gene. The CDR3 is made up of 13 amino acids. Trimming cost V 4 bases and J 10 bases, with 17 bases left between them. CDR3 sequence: CASSRTGAHGAFF. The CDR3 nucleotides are TGCGCCAGCAGCCGAACCGGGGCGCACGGAGCTTTCTTT. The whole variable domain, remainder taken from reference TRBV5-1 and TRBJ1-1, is KAGVTQTPRYLIKTRGQQVTLSCSPISGHRSVSWYQQTPGQGLQFLFEYFSETQRNKGNFPGRFSGRQFSNSRSEMNVSTLELGDSALYLCASSRTGAHGAFFGQGTRLTVV.

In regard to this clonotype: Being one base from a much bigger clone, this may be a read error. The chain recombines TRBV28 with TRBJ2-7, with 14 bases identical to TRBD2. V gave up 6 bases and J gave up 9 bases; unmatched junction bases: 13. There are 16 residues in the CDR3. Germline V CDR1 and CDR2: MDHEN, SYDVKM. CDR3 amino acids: CASSQGGLAGARGQYF. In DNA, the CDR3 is TGTGCCAGCAGCCAAGGGGGACTAGCGGGAGCGAGAGGGCAGTACTTC.

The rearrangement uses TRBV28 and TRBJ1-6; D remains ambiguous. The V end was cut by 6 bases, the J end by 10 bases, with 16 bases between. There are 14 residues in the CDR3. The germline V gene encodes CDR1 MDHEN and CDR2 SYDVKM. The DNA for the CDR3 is TGTGCCAGCAGCCTCTCACCGTTGCTGTCACCCCTCCACTTT. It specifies CASSLSPLLSPLHF.

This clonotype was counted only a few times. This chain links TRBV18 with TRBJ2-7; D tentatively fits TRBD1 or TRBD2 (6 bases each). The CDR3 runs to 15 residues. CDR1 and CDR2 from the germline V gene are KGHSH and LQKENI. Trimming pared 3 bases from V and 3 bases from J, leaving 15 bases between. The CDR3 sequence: CASSPLGGTFYEQYF. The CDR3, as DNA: TGTGCCAGCTCACCCCTAGGCGGGACATTCTACGAGCAGTACTTC.

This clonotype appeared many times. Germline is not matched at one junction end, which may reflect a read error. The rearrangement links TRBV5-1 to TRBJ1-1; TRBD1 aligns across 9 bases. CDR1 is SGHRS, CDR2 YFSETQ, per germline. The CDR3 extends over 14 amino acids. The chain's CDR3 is CASSRGQGNTEAFF. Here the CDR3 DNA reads TGTGCCAGCAGCCGGGGACAGGGTAACACTGAAGCTTTCTTT.

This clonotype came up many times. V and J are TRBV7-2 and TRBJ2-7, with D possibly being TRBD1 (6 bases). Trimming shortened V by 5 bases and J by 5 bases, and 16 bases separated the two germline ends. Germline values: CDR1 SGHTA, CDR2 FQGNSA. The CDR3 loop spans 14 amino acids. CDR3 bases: TGTGCCAGCAGCCCGCACAGGGTCCCCAACGAGCAGTACTTC. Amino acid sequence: CASSPHRVPNEQYF.

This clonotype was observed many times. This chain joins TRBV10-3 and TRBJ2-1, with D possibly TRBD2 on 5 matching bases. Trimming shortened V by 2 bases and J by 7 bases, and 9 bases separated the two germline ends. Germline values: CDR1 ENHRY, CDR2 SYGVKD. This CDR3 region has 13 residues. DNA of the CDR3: TGTGCCATCAGTGAGAGCGGCAATAATGAGCAGTTCTTC. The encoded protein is CAISESGNNEQFF.

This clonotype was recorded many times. CDR3 sequence (DNA): TGCAGTGCCAGGCTAGGGGATTTGGAGCAGTACTTC. It codes for CSARLGDLEQYF. The gene calls are TRBV20-1 and TRBJ2-7; possible D gene TRBD1, 5 bases. The CDR3 covers 12 residues. The germline V gene encodes CDR1 DFQATT and CDR2 SNEGSKA (reference sequence). The V gene lost 6 bases and the J gene lost 7 bases, with 16 bases spanning the gap.

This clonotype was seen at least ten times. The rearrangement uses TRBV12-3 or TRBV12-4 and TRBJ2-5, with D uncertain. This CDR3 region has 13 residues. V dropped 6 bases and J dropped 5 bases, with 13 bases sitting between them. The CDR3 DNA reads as TGTGCCAGCAGCCTTCGCTCCAGGGAGACCCAGTACTTC. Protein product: CASSLRSRETQYF.

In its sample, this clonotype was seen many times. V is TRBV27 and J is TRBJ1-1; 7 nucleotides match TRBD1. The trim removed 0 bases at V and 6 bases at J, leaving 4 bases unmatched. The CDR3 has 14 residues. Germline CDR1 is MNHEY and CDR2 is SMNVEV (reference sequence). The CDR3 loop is CASSLSRGLAEAFF. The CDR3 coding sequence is TGTGCCAGCAGTTTATCAAGGGGGCTGGCTGAAGCTTTCTTT.

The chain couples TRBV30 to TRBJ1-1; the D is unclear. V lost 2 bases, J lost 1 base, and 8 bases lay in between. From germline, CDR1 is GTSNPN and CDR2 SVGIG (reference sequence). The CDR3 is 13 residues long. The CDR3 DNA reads TGTGCCTGGAGTACCACACCGAACACTGAAGCTTTCTTT. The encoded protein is CAWSTTPNTEAFF.

The CDR3 DNA reads TGTGCCAGCAGTTACACCGGGACACTTAGCTCCTACGAGCAGTACTTC. Protein: CASSYTGTLSSYEQYF. This sequence joins TRBV28 and TRBJ2-7; a weak D match, TRBD1 (6 bases). Trimming took 4 bases from V and 0 from J, leaving 16 bases between them. This CDR3 spans 16 amino acids. Germline V CDR1 and CDR2: MDHEN, SYDVKM.

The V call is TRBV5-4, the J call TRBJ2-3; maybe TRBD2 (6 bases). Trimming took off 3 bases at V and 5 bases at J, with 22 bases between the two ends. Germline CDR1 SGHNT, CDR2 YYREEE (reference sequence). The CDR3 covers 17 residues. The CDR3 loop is CASSSRFGKGGQDTQYF. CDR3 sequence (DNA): TGTGCCAGCAGCTCGCGTTTTGGGAAGGGAGGCCAAGATACGCAGTATTTT.

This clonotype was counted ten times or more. The CDR3 is CASSSGIRAFF. The CDR3 bases are TGTGCCAGCAGTTCAGGGATTCGGGCTTTCTTT. This chain joins TRBV27 and TRBJ1-1; possible D gene TRBD1, 5 bases. CDR3 length: 11 amino acids. Germline loops: CDR1 MNHEY, CDR2 SMNVEV (reference sequence). The V end lost 4 bases, the J end lost 11 bases, and 11 bases lay between the germline ends.

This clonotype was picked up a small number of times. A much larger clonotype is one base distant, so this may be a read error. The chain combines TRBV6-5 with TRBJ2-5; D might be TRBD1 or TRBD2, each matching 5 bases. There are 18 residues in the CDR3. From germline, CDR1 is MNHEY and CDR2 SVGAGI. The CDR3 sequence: CASSHSRGSMGSQETQYF. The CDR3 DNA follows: TGTGCCAGCAGTCACTCGAGGGGATCGATGGGCTCACAAGAGACCCAGTACTTC.

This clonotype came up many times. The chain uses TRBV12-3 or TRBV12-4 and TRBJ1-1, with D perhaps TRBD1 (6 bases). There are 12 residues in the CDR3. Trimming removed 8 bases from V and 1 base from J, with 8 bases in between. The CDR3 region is CASLQGNTEAFF. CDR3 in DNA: TGTGCCAGCCTACAGGGGAACACTGAAGCTTTCTTT.

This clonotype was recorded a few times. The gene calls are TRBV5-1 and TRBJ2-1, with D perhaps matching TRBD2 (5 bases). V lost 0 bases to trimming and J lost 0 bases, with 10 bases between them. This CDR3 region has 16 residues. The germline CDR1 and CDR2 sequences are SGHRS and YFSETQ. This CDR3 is CASSLGADSSYNEQFF. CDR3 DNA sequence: TGCGCCAGCAGCTTGGGAGCGGATAGCTCCTACAATGAGCAGTTCTTC.

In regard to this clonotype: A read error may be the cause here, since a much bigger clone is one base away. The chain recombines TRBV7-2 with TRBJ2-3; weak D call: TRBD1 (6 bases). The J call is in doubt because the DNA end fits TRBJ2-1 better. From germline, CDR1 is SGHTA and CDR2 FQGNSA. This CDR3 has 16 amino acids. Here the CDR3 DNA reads TGTGCCAGCAGCTTAAGGTTCGACAGGAGCTCCTACGAGCAGTTCTTC. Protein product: CASSLRFDRSSYEQFF.

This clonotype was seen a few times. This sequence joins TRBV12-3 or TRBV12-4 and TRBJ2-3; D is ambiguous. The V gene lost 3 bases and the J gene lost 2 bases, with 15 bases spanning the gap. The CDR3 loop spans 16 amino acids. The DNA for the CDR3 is TGTGCCAGCAGTTTGGGTGGACGGATTCTCACAGATACGCAGTATTTT. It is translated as CASSLGGRILTDTQYF.

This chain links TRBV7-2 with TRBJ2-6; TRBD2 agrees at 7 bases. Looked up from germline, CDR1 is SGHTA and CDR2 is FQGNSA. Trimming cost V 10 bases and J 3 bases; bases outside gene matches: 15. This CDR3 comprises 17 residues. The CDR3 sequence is CATQAGLSSFGANVLTF. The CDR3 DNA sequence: TGTGCCACACAAGCGGGACTCTCTTCGTTTGGGGCCAACGTCCTGACTTTC.

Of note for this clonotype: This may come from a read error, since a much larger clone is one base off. CDR3 sequence reads: CAIRDRANTEASF. The DNA for the CDR3 is TGTGCCATCAGGGACAGGGCAAACACTGAAGCTTCCTTT. The chain combines TRBV10-3 with TRBJ1-1; 8 nucleotides agree with TRBD1. Germline values: CDR1 ENHRY, CDR2 SYGVKD. This CDR3 comprises 13 residues.

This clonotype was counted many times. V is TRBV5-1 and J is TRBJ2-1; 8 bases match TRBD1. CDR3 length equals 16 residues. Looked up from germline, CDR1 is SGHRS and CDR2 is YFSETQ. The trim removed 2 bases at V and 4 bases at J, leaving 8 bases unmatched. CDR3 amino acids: CASSFDTGGYYNEQFF. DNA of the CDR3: TGCGCCAGCAGCTTCGATACAGGGGGTTATTACAATGAGCAGTTCTTC. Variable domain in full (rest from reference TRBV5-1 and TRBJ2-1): KAGVTQTPRYLIKTRGQQVTLSCSPISGHRSVSWYQQTPGQGLQFLFEYFSETQRNKGNFPGRFSGRQFSNSRSEMNVSTLELGDSALYLCASSFDTGGYYNEQFFGPGTRLTVL.

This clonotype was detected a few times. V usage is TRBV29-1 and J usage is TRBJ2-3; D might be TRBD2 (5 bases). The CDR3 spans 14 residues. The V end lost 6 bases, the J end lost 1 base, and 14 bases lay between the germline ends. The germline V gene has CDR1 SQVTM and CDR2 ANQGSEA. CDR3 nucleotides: TGCAGCGTGGAGGATAGCGCAGGCACAGATACGCAGTATTTT. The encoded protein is CSVEDSAGTDTQYF.

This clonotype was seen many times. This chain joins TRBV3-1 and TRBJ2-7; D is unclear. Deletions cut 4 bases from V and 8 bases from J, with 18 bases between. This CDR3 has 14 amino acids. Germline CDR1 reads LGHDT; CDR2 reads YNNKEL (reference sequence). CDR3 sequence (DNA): TGTGCCAGCAGCCCCCATGATGGCGGATCCAAGCAGTACTTC. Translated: CASSPHDGGSKQYF.

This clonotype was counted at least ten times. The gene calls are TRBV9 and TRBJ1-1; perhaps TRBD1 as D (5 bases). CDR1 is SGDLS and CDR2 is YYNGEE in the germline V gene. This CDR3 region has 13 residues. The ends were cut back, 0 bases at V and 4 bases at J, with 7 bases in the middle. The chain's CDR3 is CASSVAGRTEAFF. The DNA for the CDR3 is TGTGCCAGCAGCGTAGCAGGGCGCACTGAAGCTTTCTTT.

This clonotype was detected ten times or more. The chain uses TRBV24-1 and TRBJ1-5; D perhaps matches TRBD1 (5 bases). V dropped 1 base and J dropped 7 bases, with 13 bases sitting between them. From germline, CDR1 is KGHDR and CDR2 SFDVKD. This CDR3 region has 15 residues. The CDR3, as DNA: TGTGCCACCAGTGATTTTGGGGGGGACGGACAGCCCCAGCATTTT. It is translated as CATSDFGGDGQPQHF.

The CDR3 DNA reads as TGTGCCAGTACCGGTTGGACGGATACGCAGTATTTT. Translated, it gives CASTGWTDTQYF. The chain has TRBV19 and TRBJ2-3, with unresolved D. This CDR3 is built from 12 residues. Looked up from germline, CDR1 is LNHDA and CDR2 is SQIVND (reference sequence). Trimming shortened V by 7 bases and J by 6 bases, and 11 bases separated the two germline ends. The full variable domain, with the rest looked up from reference TRBV19 and TRBJ2-3, is DGGITQSPKYLFRKEGQNVTLSCEQNLNHDAMYWYRQDPGQGLRLIYYSQIVNDFQKGDIAEGYSVSREKKESFPLTVTSAQKNPTAFYLCASTGWTDTQYFGPGTRLTVL.

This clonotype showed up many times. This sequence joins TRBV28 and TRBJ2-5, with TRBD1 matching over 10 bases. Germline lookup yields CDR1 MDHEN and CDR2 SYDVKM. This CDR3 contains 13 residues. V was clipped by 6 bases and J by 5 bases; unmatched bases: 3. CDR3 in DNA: TGTGCCAGCAGGACAGGGGGCATGGAGACCCAGTACTTC. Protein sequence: CASRTGGMETQYF.

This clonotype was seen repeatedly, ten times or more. CDR3 coding DNA: TGCAGTGCTAGAGATCGTACAGGGAGCACAGATACGCAGTATTTT. It codes for CSARDRTGSTDTQYF. V and J are TRBV20-1 and TRBJ2-3; D perhaps matches TRBD1 (6 bases). The V end was cut by 0 bases, the J end by 0 bases, with 10 bases between. The CDR3 runs to 15 residues. Germline values: CDR1 DFQATT, CDR2 SNEGSKA (reference sequence).

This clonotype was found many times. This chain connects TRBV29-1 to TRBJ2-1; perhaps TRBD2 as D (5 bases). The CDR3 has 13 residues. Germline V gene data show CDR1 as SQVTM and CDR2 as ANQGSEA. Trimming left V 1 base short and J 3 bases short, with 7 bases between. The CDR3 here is CSVEAGFYNEQFF. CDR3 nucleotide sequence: TGCAGCGTTGAAGCGGGATTCTACAATGAGCAGTTCTTC.